Here is one T cell receptor (beta chain) with its context. The antigen remains undetermined. Repertoires were generated with immunoSEQ multiplex PCR, while TCRdb's copy carries only in-frame clones and drops some. The sample comprises more than 100,000 clones, approximately 92% of which are singletons, and 0.095% to 0.15% rests with the top ten. V lost 4 bases, J lost 5 bases, and 5 bases stayed unmatched. The germline V gene encodes CDR1 MNHEY and CDR2 SMNVEV (reference sequence). This CDR3 spans 13 amino acids. The data derive from a study of graft-versus-host responses after intestinal transplantation. Study overall: Transplant types were multivisceral, liver-intestinal, or isolated intestinal. Study-wide points: GvH clones were found in recipient marrow; some appeared first in ileum or blood.

This material consisted of unstimulated CD4+ T cells sorted from spleen or lymph node cells, taken before intestinal transplant. This TCR was sampled from a human donor who received an intestinal transplant. The chain combines TRBV27 with TRBJ2-7; 7 nucleotides line up with TRBD1. CDR3: CASSSDRVDEQYF. In nucleotides, the CDR3 is TGTGCCAGCAGTTCAGACAGGGTCGACGAGCAGTACTTC.